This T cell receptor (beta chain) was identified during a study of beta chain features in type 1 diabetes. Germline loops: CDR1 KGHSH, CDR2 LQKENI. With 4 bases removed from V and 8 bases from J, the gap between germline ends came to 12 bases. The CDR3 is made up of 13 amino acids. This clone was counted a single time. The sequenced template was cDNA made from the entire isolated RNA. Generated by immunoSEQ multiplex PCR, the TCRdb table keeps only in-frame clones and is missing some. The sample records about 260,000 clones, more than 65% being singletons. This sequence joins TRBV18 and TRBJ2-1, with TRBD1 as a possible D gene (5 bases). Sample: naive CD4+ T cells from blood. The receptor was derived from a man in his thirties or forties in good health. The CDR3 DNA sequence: TGTGCCAGCTCACTTCGACAGTCCGATGAGCAGTTCTTC. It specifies CASSLRQSDEQFF.